This T cell receptor beta chain was observed in a study of OX40 agonist ivuxolimab in advanced cancers. Concerning this clone itself: One end of the junction is discordant with germline, which a read error may explain. Distinct nucleotide sequences in the sample also encode this CDR3.

Using immunoSEQ multiplex PCR, the repertoire was profiled, and TCRdb retains in-frame clones only, with some absent. The table includes roughly 89,000 clones, approximately 91% detected once. The germline CDR1 and CDR2 sequences are SGHRS and YFSETQ. The CDR3 has 15 residues. The sequencing here drew on CD4+ or CD8+ T cells sorted from blood, taken in a trial of the OX40 agonist ivuxolimab. The receptor was derived from an adult with an advanced solid tumor such as melanoma, head and neck, liver or kidney cancer. This sequence joins TRBV5-1 and TRBJ2-7; no firm D call. CDR3 sequence reads: CASSLLETGSYEQYF. The CDR3 DNA is TGCGCCAGTAGCTTGTTAGAGACGGGCTCCTACGAGCAGTACTTC.